This T cell receptor beta chain was found in a study of Ad26.COV2.S vaccination and SARS-CoV-2 variants. Study-level background: Ad26.COV2.S, an intramuscular injection, was given once or twice 56 days apart. Study results and caveats: Relative to placebo recipients, vaccine recipients exhibited elevated spike-specific TCR breadth.

Sample treatment: about 20 received Ad26.COV2.S at low or high dose, single or two shots; several received placebo; per-sample allocation not given. The investigators took samples on day 63 after the first vaccine or placebo injection. Based in Boston, the donor was an adult of 18-55 years. Vaccination employed an Ad26 vector expressing the Wuhan-strain SARS-CoV-2 spike. This CDR3 is 16 amino acids long. The V gene end was trimmed by 5 bases and the J gene end by 9 bases; junction bases not matched to a gene: 12. Germline CDR1 LNHDA, CDR2 SQIVND (reference sequence). TCRdb keeps only in-frame clones here, not all; method: immunoSEQ multiplex PCR. The repertoire holds 350,000 to 500,000 clones, with around 90% as singletons. With regard to this clone: No antigen is known for it.

This sequence joins TRBV19 and TRBJ2-1, with 11 nucleotides matching TRBD2. The sample was peripheral blood, taken in a trial of Ad26.COV2.S vaccine versus placebo. This receptor was obtained from a person aged 18-65 years who received the Ad26.COV2.S COVID-19 vaccine or a placebo. DNA for the CDR3: TGTGCCAGTAGTTGGGGGCTAGCGGGAGGAAATGGTGAGCAGTTCTTC. Translating gives CASSWGLAGGNGEQFF.